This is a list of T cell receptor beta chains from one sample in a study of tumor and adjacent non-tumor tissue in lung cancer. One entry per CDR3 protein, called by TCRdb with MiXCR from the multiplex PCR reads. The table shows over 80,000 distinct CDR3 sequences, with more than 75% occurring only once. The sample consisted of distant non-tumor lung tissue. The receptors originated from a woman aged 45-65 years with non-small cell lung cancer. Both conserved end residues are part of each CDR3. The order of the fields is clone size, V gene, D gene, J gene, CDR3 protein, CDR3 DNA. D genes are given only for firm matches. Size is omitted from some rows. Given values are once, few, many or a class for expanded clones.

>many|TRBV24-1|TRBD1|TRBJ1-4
CATQGQGAEKLFF
TGTGCCACCCAGGGACAGGGGGCGGAAAAACTGTTTTTT
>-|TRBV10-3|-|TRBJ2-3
CVISVEDGNQPQYF
TGTGTCATCAGTGTAGAGGATGGCAATCAGCCCCAGTATTTT
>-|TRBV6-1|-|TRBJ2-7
CGSSPLTPGSLSSYEQYF
TGTGGCAGCAGTCCATTAACTCCGGGATCACTAAGCTCCTACGAGCAATACTTC
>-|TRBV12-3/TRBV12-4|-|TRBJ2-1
CASSCPGRGSNEQFF
TGTGCCAGCAGTTGTCCGGGACGGGGGTCTAATGAGCAGTTCTTC
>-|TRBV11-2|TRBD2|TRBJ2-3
CASNFSGGTQYF
TGTGCCAGCAACTTTTCGGGAGGTACGCAGTATTTT
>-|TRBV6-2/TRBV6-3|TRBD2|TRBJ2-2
CDGSSRTSGRRTGELVF
TGTGACGGCAGTTCCCGGACTAGCGGGAGAAGGACCGGGGAGCTGGTTTTT
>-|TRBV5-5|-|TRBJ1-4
CANSSHQRYFGEKLFF
TGTGCCAACAGCTCTCACCAGAGATACTTCGGTGAAAAACTGTTTTTT
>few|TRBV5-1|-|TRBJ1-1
CASSLDAQEAFF
TGCGCCAGCAGCTTGGATGCACAAGAAGCTTTCTTT
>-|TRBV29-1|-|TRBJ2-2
CSALGPANTRELSF
TGCAGCGCATTGGGACCTGCGAACACCAGGGAGCTGTCTTTT
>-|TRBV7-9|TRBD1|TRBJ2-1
CASIKTGNRNEQFF
TGTGCCAGTATCAAGACAGGGAATCGCAATGAGCAGTTCTTC
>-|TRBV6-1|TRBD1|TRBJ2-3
CARNTGQGSDTQYF
TGTGCCAGAAACACGGGACAGGGCTCAGATACGCAGTATTTT
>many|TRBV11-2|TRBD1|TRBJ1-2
CASSPTGEANYGYTF
TGTGCCAGCAGCCCGACAGGGGAAGCTAACTATGGCTACACCTTC
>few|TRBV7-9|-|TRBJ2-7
CASSLGGPGSYEQYF
TGTGCCAGCAGCCTCGGGGGGCCGGGGTCCTACGAGCAGTACTTC
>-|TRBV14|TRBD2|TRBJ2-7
CAISQLAGGSYEQYF
TGTGCCATCAGCCAACTAGCGGGAGGTTCCTATGAGCAGTACTTC
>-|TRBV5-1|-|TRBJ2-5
CACSFRQETQYF
TGCGCCTGCAGCTTCAGACAAGAGACCCAGTACTTC
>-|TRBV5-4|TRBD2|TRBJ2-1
CASGLGGRTDNEEFF
TGTGCCAGCGGCTTGGGCGGGAGGACGGACAATGAGGAGTTCTTC
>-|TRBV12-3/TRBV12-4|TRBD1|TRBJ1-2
CASNPLGGQESGCTF
TGTGCCAGCAATCCCCTCGGGGGACAGGAGTCTGGCTGCACCTTC
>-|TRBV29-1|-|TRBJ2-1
CSVGSGRQGNEQFF
TGCAGCGTTGGTTCGGGACGCCAGGGGAATGAGCAGTTCTTC
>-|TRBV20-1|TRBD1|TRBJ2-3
CSGGGMGGLADTQYF
TGCAGTGGAGGGGGCATGGGCGGGCTTGCAGATACGCAGTATTTT
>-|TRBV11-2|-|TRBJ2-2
CASKTSRGRDGELSF
TGTGCCAGCAAGACTTCTCGGGGGCGCGACGGGGAGCTGTCTTTT
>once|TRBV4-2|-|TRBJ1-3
CASNQASLDSGNTIYF
TGTGCCAGCAACCAAGCCTCCCTAGACTCTGGAAACACCATATATTTT
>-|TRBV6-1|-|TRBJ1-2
CASVADLYGYAF
TGTGCCAGCGTTGCAGACCTCTATGGCTACGCCTTC
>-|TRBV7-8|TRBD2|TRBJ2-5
CASSLDGTGGSEETQYF
TGCGCCAGCAGCTTAGACGGGACGGGAGGGTCGGAAGAGACCCAGTACTTC
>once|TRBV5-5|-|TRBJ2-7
CVISFEGFYEQYF
TGTGTCATCAGCTTCGAAGGGTTCTACGAGCAGTACTTC
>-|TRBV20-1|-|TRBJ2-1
CSARDFLSSNEQFF
TGCAGTGCCCGGGACTTTCTCTCCTCCAATGAGCAGTTCTTC
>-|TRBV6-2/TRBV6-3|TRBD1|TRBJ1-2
CASSPGTGNHDYTF
TGTGCCAGCAGTCCCGGGACAGGGAACCATGACTACACCTTC
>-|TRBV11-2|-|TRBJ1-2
CAISLEPHGMGGYTF
TGTGCCATCAGCTTAGAACCTCATGGAATGGGCGGCTACACCTTC
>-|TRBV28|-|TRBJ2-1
CVSLETGGYNEQFF
TGTGTCAGTCTTGAGACTGGGGGGTACAATGAGCAGTTCTTC
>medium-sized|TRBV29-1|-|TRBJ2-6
CSVEASGANVLTF
TGCAGCGTTGAGGCCTCTGGGGCCAACGTCCTGACTTTC
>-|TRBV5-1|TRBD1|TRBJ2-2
CASSRRDSNTGKLLF
TGCGCCAGCAGCAGAAGGGACAGTAACACCGGGAAGCTGTTATTT
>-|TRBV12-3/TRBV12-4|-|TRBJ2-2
CASTRQLFVTGELFF
TGTGCCAGCACACGTCAATTGTTCGTCACCGGGGAGCTGTTTTTT
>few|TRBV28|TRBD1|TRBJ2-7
CASSLSGDSRYF
TGTGCCAGCAGTTTATCTGGGGACAGTCGGTACTTC
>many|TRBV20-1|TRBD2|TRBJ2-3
CSAAWVAGVADTQYF
TGCAGTGCTGCTTGGGTAGCGGGAGTGGCAGATACGCAGTATTTT
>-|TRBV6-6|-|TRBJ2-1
CAGRTILENEQFF
TGTGCCGGCAGAACCATCTTAGAGAATGAGCAGTTCTTC
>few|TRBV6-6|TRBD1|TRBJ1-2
CPSGGGSANYDYTF
TGTCCCAGCGGAGGGGGCTCAGCTAACTATGACTACACCTTC
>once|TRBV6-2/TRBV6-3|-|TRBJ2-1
CAGSLTPYNEQFF
TGTGCCGGCAGTTTAACCCCTTACAATGAGCAATTCTTC
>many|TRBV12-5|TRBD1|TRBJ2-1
CASGLGQGSYNEQFF
TGTGCTAGTGGTTTGGGACAGGGGTCCTACAATGAGCAGTTCTTC
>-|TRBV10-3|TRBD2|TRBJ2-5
CAISESSSGGETQYF
TGTGCCATCAGTGAATCGTCTAGCGGGGGGGAGACCCAGTACTTC
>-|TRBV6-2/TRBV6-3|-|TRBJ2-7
CANGLGKEQYF
TGTGCCAACGGCTTGGGGAAAGAGCAATACTTC
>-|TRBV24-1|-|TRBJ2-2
CATIDLPPANTRELFF
TGTGCCACCATTGATTTGCCCCCGGCGAATACCAGGGAGCTGTTTTTT
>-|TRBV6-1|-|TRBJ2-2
CASNWGSRYTGELFF
TGTGCCTCGAATTGGGGGAGTAGGTACACCGGGGAGCTGTTTTTT
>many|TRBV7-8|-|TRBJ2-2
CASSSDPGTGELFF
TGTGCCAGCAGCTCCGACCCGGGCACCGGGGAGCTGTTTTTT
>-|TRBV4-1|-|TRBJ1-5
CASSQLTGSNQPQHF
TGCGCCAGCAGCCAATTAACCGGATCCAATCAGCCCCAACATTTT
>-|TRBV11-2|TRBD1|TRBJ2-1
CARSSLAGTAIQFF
TGTGCCAGAAGCTCACTTGCCGGGACAGCAATCCAGTTCTTC
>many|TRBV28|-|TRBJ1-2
CASSLGAPINYGYTF
TGTGCCAGCAGTTTAGGGGCCCCGATTAACTATGGCTACACCTTC
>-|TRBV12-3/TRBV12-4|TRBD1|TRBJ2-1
CASSGRGQGWAARYNEQFF
TGTGCCAGTAGCGGCCGGGGACAGGGCTGGGCGGCCCGCTACAATGAGCAGTTCTTC
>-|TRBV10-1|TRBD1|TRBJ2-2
CASSAVGAGGLNIGELFF
TGCGCCAGCAGTGCAGTCGGGGCAGGGGGCTTGAACATCGGGGAGCTGTTTTTT
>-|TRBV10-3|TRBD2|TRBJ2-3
CAISESAGPGVTDMQYF
TGTGCCATCAGTGAATCAGCGGGACCGGGTGTCACGGATATGCAGTATTTT
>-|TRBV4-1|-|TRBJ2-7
CASSRPGTNSYEHYF
TGCGCCAGCAGCCGACCCGGGACGAACTCATACGAGCACTACTTC
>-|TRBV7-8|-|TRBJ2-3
CATSLEGWHTDTQYF
TGTGCCACCAGCCTAGAAGGGTGGCACACAGATACGCAGTATTTT
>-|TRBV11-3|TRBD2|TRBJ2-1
CGSSGTSGSTYNEQFF
TGTGGCAGCAGCGGGACCAGCGGGAGTACGTACAATGAGCAGTTTTTC
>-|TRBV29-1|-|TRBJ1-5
CSAISRVGQPQHF
TGCAGCGCCATCTCACGGGTGGGGCAGCCCCAGCATTTT
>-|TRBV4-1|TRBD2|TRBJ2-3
CASGQGYLAGGPTVPPDTRYF
TGCGCCAGTGGCCAAGGCTACCTAGCGGGAGGGCCCACCGTACCGCCCGATACGCGGTATTTT
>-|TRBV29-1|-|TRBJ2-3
CSALADTDTLYF
TGCAGCGCTTTAGCAGACACAGATACACTGTATTTT